These T cell receptor beta chains were read from a single sample in a study of untreated major depressive disorder. The data were produced by immunoSEQ multiplex PCR, yet TCRdb's version contains in-frame clones alone and is incomplete. The sample yields fewer than 30,000 clones, about 89% seen once. Sequenced: CD4+ T cells from PBMCs. Receptors originate from a woman aged 25 to 45 with major depressive disorder. Both conserved end residues are part of each CDR3. Each record gives: V gene, D gene, J gene, clone size, CDR3 protein, CDR3 DNA. A D gene is named only where the DNA matches it firmly. A row's size may be missing; if present it is once, few, many or a size class.

v_gene: TRBV7-9; d_gene: -; j_gene: TRBJ2-6; abundance: -; CDR3aa: CASTGSGANVLTF; CDR3nt: TGTGCCAGCACGGGCTCTGGGGCCAACGTCCTGACTTTC
v_gene: TRBV11-3; d_gene: -; j_gene: TRBJ2-2; abundance: -; CDR3aa: CASSLQGTGELFF; CDR3nt: TGTGCCAGCAGCTTACAGGGTACCGGGGAGCTGTTTTTT
v_gene: TRBV10-1; d_gene: -; j_gene: TRBJ2-2; abundance: -; CDR3aa: CASSVPQGITGELFF; CDR3nt: TGCGCCAGCAGTGTACCACAGGGAATAACCGGGGAGCTGTTTTTT
v_gene: TRBV7-2; d_gene: -; j_gene: TRBJ2-7; abundance: -; CDR3aa: CASSTSSQQYF; CDR3nt: TGTGCCAGCAGCACGTCGAGCCAGCAGTACTTC
v_gene: TRBV4-3; d_gene: -; j_gene: TRBJ2-2; abundance: -; CDR3aa: CASSQVSAGELFF; CDR3nt: TGCGCCAGCAGCCAAGTTTCCGCCGGGGAGCTGTTTTTT
v_gene: TRBV28; d_gene: TRBD1; j_gene: TRBJ1-3; abundance: -; CDR3aa: CASSLPPPGQLGNTIYF; CDR3nt: TGTGCCAGCAGTTTACCCCCTCCGGGACAGCTTGGAAACACCATATATTTT
v_gene: TRBV9; d_gene: -; j_gene: TRBJ1-1; abundance: -; CDR3aa: CASSVRDYTEAFF; CDR3nt: TGTGCCAGCAGCGTAAGGGATTACACTGAAGCTTTCTTT
v_gene: TRBV5-5; d_gene: -; j_gene: TRBJ2-2; abundance: -; CDR3aa: CASSLGGATNTGELFF; CDR3nt: TGTGCCAGCAGCCTCGGTGGAGCAACGAACACCGGGGAGCTGTTTTTT
v_gene: TRBV4-3; d_gene: -; j_gene: TRBJ1-1; abundance: -; CDR3aa: CASSQGLGVGTEAFF; CDR3nt: TGCGCCAGCAGCCAAGGATTGGGGGTGGGCACTGAAGCTTTCTTT
v_gene: TRBV11-3; d_gene: -; j_gene: TRBJ2-1; abundance: once; CDR3aa: CASKSANSEGNEQFF; CDR3nt: TGTGCCAGCAAATCGGCCAATAGCGAAGGGAATGAGCAGTTCTTC
v_gene: TRBV27; d_gene: TRBD2; j_gene: TRBJ2-3; abundance: -; CDR3aa: CASSFAGGQLGDTQYF; CDR3nt: TGTGCCAGCAGTTTTGCGGGAGGGCAATTAGGTGATACGCAGTATTTT
v_gene: TRBV2; d_gene: -; j_gene: TRBJ2-1; abundance: -; CDR3aa: CASSEDSSYNEQFF; CDR3nt: TGTGCCAGCAGTGAAGATAGCTCCTACAATGAGCAGTTCTTC
v_gene: TRBV5-4; d_gene: -; j_gene: TRBJ2-5; abundance: -; CDR3aa: CASSLDRGETQYF; CDR3nt: TGTGCCAGCAGCTTGGACAGAGGAGAGACCCAGTACTTC
v_gene: TRBV4-3; d_gene: -; j_gene: TRBJ1-2; abundance: -; CDR3aa: CASSQDGNAAYYGYTF; CDR3nt: TGCGCCAGCAGCCAAGACGGCAATGCGGCCTACTATGGCTACACCTTC
v_gene: TRBV7-8; d_gene: -; j_gene: TRBJ2-1; abundance: -; CDR3aa: CASRGLPNEQFF; CDR3nt: TGTGCCAGCAGGGGCCTACCCAATGAGCAGTTCTTC
v_gene: TRBV5-4; d_gene: TRBD1; j_gene: TRBJ1-1; abundance: -; CDR3aa: CASSFGGGTGGFEAFF; CDR3nt: TGTGCCAGCAGCTTTGGTGGGGGGACAGGGGGATTTGAAGCTTTCTTT
v_gene: TRBV7-3; d_gene: TRBD2; j_gene: TRBJ2-7; abundance: -; CDR3aa: CASSLTGTSGTYEQYF; CDR3nt: TGTGCCAGCAGCTTAACAGGGACTAGCGGAACCTACGAGCAGTACTTC
v_gene: TRBV2; d_gene: -; j_gene: TRBJ2-1; abundance: once; CDR3aa: CASQDSSYNEQFF; CDR3nt: TGTGCCAGCCAGGATAGCTCCTACAATGAGCAGTTCTTC
v_gene: TRBV4-3; d_gene: -; j_gene: TRBJ2-2; abundance: -; CDR3aa: CASSREGGTGELFF; CDR3nt: TGCGCCAGCAGCCGGGAAGGGGGCACCGGGGAGCTGTTTTTT
v_gene: TRBV2; d_gene: -; j_gene: TRBJ2-1; abundance: once; CDR3aa: CASSELGRVGHEQFF; CDR3nt: TGTGCCAGCAGTGAGTTGGGCAGGGTAGGTCATGAGCAGTTCTTC
v_gene: TRBV10-3; d_gene: -; j_gene: TRBJ1-4; abundance: -; CDR3aa: CAISESGLAGSEKLFF; CDR3nt: TGTGCCATCAGTGAGTCGGGTTTGGCAGGAAGTGAAAAACTGTTTTTT
v_gene: TRBV2; d_gene: -; j_gene: TRBJ2-3; abundance: -; CDR3aa: CASLLADTQYF; CDR3nt: TGTGCCAGCTTACTAGCCGATACGCAGTATTTT
v_gene: TRBV7-9; d_gene: -; j_gene: TRBJ1-3; abundance: -; CDR3aa: CASSPHGGRGVNTIYF; CDR3nt: TGTGCCAGCAGCCCACACGGGGGCAGGGGCGTTAACACCATATATTTT
v_gene: TRBV6-1; d_gene: -; j_gene: TRBJ2-4; abundance: -; CDR3aa: CASSLAKNIQYF; CDR3nt: TGTGCCAGCAGTCTAGCCAAAAACATTCAGTACTTC
v_gene: TRBV6-4; d_gene: -; j_gene: TRBJ2-2; abundance: once; CDR3aa: CASSEVGTGELFF; CDR3nt: TGTGCCAGCAGTGAGGTGGGGACCGGGGAGCTGTTTTTT
v_gene: TRBV5-1; d_gene: -; j_gene: TRBJ2-2; abundance: -; CDR3aa: CASSGTTRVNTGELFF; CDR3nt: TGCGCCAGCAGCGGAACAACCAGGGTTAACACCGGGGAGCTGTTTTTT
v_gene: TRBV4-3; d_gene: -; j_gene: TRBJ2-1; abundance: -; CDR3aa: CASSQGGVPYNEQFF; CDR3nt: TGCGCCAGCAGCCAAGGGGGGGTCCCCTACAATGAGCAGTTCTTC
v_gene: TRBV11-3; d_gene: -; j_gene: TRBJ1-1; abundance: -; CDR3aa: CASSLWGFEAFF; CDR3nt: TGTGCCAGCAGCCTATGGGGGTTTGAAGCTTTCTTT
v_gene: TRBV4-3; d_gene: -; j_gene: TRBJ1-4; abundance: -; CDR3aa: CASSQDHSQRGEKLFF; CDR3nt: TGCGCCAGCAGCCAAGATCACAGCCAGCGGGGCGAAAAACTGTTTTTT
v_gene: TRBV7-9; d_gene: -; j_gene: TRBJ1-2; abundance: -; CDR3aa: CASSLDSNYGYTF; CDR3nt: TGTGCCAGCAGCTTAGACAGTAACTATGGCTACACCTTC
v_gene: TRBV4-3; d_gene: -; j_gene: TRBJ2-5; abundance: -; CDR3aa: CASSQGGRGETQYF; CDR3nt: TGCGCCAGCAGCCAAGGAGGGCGGGGTGAGACCCAGTACTTC
v_gene: TRBV10-3; d_gene: TRBD1; j_gene: TRBJ1-2; abundance: -; CDR3aa: CAISVEGQGNYGYTF; CDR3nt: TGTGCCATCAGTGTAGAGGGACAGGGTAACTATGGCTACACCTTC
v_gene: TRBV5-1; d_gene: TRBD2; j_gene: TRBJ2-2; abundance: -; CDR3aa: CASSLRVASGSIGELFF; CDR3nt: TGCGCCAGCAGCTTGAGGGTGGCTAGCGGGAGTATCGGGGAGCTGTTTTTT
v_gene: TRBV5-1; d_gene: -; j_gene: TRBJ2-5; abundance: -; CDR3aa: CASSPQPGSQETQYF; CDR3nt: TGCGCCAGCAGCCCTCAGCCGGGGTCACAAGAGACCCAGTACTTC
v_gene: TRBV11-2; d_gene: -; j_gene: TRBJ1-1; abundance: -; CDR3aa: CASSGDLLNTEAFF; CDR3nt: TGTGCCAGCAGCGGGGACCTTCTGAACACTGAAGCTTTCTTT